This paragraph reports one TCR beta chain. The antigen it recognizes is unknown. Base qualities are not provided; no much larger clone lies one nucleotide away. V is cut by 1 base and J by 5 bases, and the space between the germline ends is 5 bases. The CDR3, cysteine through phenylalanine, is 13 amino acids long. Of all the DNA, just the CDR3 is kept, 39 bases in frame from base 1. The germline V gene specifies SGHVS as CDR1 and FNYEAQ as CDR2. The cohort was made up of around 720 healthy bone marrow donors. All cohort members were sampled while nominally healthy, although unrecorded immune exposures were likely present. The donor tested CMV seronegative, placing the donor among the 350 to 400 seronegative members of the cohort. A peripheral blood sample was collected from each donor, and TCR beta sequencing was performed on peripheral blood mononuclear cells. The Qiagen DNeasy Blood Extraction Kit was used to extract genomic DNA from the blood cell samples.

The sample comes from a study of cytomegalovirus exposure and HLA in healthy donors (dated by TCRdb to the late 2010s). General notes on the study: An earlier analysis of 587 of the donors reported approximately 280 Gb of sequence data and 117 million unique TCR beta sequences obtained from around 170 million T cells. Approximately 330 gigabases of sequencing data and roughly 81 million unique TCR sequences made up an early release that covered under 750 HLA-typed donors. Among the approximately 400 genotyped donors, approximately 82% belonged to the genetic ancestry cluster associated with self-reported Caucasian donors. The study was designed to test whether signatures of past pathogen exposure could be identified by cataloging public T cell receptors. The study profiled the T cell repertoires of fewer than 850 subjects by immunosequencing and related them to cytomegalovirus serostatus. Besides the first cohort of 550 to 750 subjects, a separate validation cohort made up of 90 to 150 different subjects was used. To predict cytomegalovirus infection status, the study combined high-throughput TCR immunosequencing, statistical association of individual TCRs with disease status, and machine learning. To study patterns of TCR occurrence, a later analysis re-analyzed previously published TCR beta repertoires from 666 donors and added high-resolution HLA genotyping. In the later analysis, no new phenotypic data were used to find candidate immune exposures; instead, reliance was placed on TCR beta sequences and their occurrence across donors. An earlier analysis of roughly 580 of the donors used high-throughput TCR beta sequencing to judge whether each TCR beta V gene segment behaved as functional or pseudogenic. Donor age, sex, ethnicity and CMV serostatus were compiled together with the repertoire data. A later genetic analysis used genome-wide SNP genotypes for about 60% of the roughly 700 donors, treating that subset as a discovery cohort. Every discovery cohort repertoire had been produced on one sequencing platform. Both class I and class II loci were covered by HLA typing, at four-digit resolution. The number of donors typed differed by locus, with about 629-630 for A, B, C, DRB1 and DQB1, roughly 520 for DQA1, 600 to 610 for DPA1, and some 440 for DPB1. A few DR-DQ haplotypes were handled as single units for association and clustering because linkage in the cohort was strong. Across around 400 genotyped donors of the cohort, an average of roughly 230,000 unique TCR beta nucleotide sequences per donor were sequenced, and roughly 17% of those sequences were non-productive.

Beyond this particular receptor, the publication reports: The earlier analysis of nearly 600 of the donors excluded seventeen rarely observed V segments, including chromosome 9 orphons, because counts were too low. In a later analysis, some 17,000 TCR beta sequences were associated with specific HLA alleles at a false discovery rate of 0.05. According to a later analysis, most CMV-associated TCR beta chains appeared to be HLA-restricted, and the HLA associations seemed to be driven largely by CMV exposure. According to a later analysis, TCR association rates differed among HLA loci, with DRB1 alleles showing the most associated TCRs and HLA-C alleles showing the fewest. A cluster of highly shared sequence variants was judged likely to be a technical artifact of the sequencing pipeline. Some IMGT-functional V segments, including TRBV6-2 and TRBV6-3, could not be distinguished by the 87-base-pair reads and were therefore excluded. An association between a missense DCLRE1C variant and V-gene and J-gene trimming of TCR beta chains was found in a later genetic analysis and replicated in an independent cohort. Most TCR sequences were observed very rarely across donors, whereas some public TCRs were present in many individuals. In a later analysis, several top co-occurrence clusters were reported to appear linked to parvovirus B19, influenza, CMV and Epstein-Barr virus. According to a later genetic analysis, donors in an Asian-associated ancestry cluster had fewer N-insertions in productive TCRs than the roughly 700-donor mean. A later analysis found that HLA-associated TCR beta chains were more clonally expanded and had lower generation probabilities than equally common non-associated chains. In the study, approximately 160 TCR beta chains were listed as associated with cytomegalovirus. According to the authors, the approach could potentially be generalized to other disease states and immunological phenotypes. The cohort was sequenced for TCR beta chains only, and without alpha or paired-chain data the features that could be detected were limited. In both the original and validation cohorts, the classifier was reported to diagnose cytomegalovirus status with high specificity and sensitivity. Immune exposure information for the cohort was limited to CMV serostatus. An earlier analysis of approximately 570 of the donors showed that most TCR beta V segments appeared in productive rearrangements either about 87% or about 30% of the time, which broadly matched IMGT annotations. Strong co-occurrence of HLA alleles, especially DR and DQ, made assigning TCR associations to individual alleles difficult. Correlated functional status among segregating V segments might be attributable to linkage disequilibrium, but an unknown experimental factor could not be ruled out. A few of the identified cytomegalovirus-associated TCR beta chains were confirmed in vitro to be specific for cytomegalovirus antigens. Because HLA typing was unavailable for some donors at each locus, only the typed subset was used in association tests. Roughly uniform sequencing depth across donors was assumed in presence/absence analyses, although this assumption may not hold. A further reported finding was that TCR beta sequences accurately predicted the HLA-A and HLA-B alleles for most subjects in the first cohort.

The library relied on the immunoSEQ multiplex PCR assay. For the multiplex PCR, a mixture combining 60 forward primers for TCR Vbeta segments and 13 reverse primers for TCR Jbeta segments was used. The CDR3 region of rearranged TCR beta genes was amplified from genomic DNA by a multiplex PCR assay. The amplified TCR beta libraries were sequenced on the Illumina HiSeq System as 87-base-pair reads. As for how the authors treated the data: A later analysis tallied around 80 million unique TCR beta chains across the 650 to 750 repertoires, and about 12 million of those chains were shared by two or more donors. A nearest-neighbor algorithm error-corrected the raw reads and collapsed the reads into unique sequences, merging closely related sequences to remove PCR and sequencing errors. V, D and J gene segments were assigned by aligning CDR3 sequences to IMGT reference sequences. For a sequence to be retained, at least a six-nucleotide match to both a V gene segment and a J gene segment was required. A rearrangement counted as productive if the CDR3 had no stop codons and remained in frame with V and J, and every other rearrangement counted as non-productive. CDR3 was defined according to IMGT convention as the region running from the second conserved V-encoded cysteine to the conserved J-encoded phenylalanine. In an earlier analysis of some 550 of the donors, sequences lacking an unambiguous match to a single V gene segment were excluded. An earlier analysis of 450 to 650 of the donors called V segments functional above 56.7% productive rearrangements and segregating when the between-donor standard deviation exceeded 5%. A statistical classification framework was built for diagnosing cytomegalovirus status from the catalog of TCR beta chain sequences. A later analysis assigned V and J genes by comparing TCR nucleotide sequences with IMGT/GENE-DB human TR gene sequences. In a later analysis, CDR3 sequences and most-parsimonious VDJ recombination scenarios were assigned using the TCRdist pipeline. In a later analysis, each TCR beta chain was defined by its CDR3 amino acid sequence together with its V-gene family, and reads without a unique V-gene family were excluded. As a way to deal with suspected cross-contamination and a sequencing artifact, a later analysis dropped under 600 nucleotide sequences that were highly shared and had low generation probability. A later analysis calculated a clonal expansion index for each public chain from normalized within-repertoire ranks of inferred template counts. Generation probabilities in a later analysis came from a VDJ recombination model fitted to out-of-frame rearrangements, and those results were checked against IGoR. A later analysis scored TCR-TCR, TCR-HLA and TCR-CMV co-occurrence with hypergeometric tests, applying a repertoire-size bias correction to TCR pairs. In a later analysis, false discovery rates were estimated by permuting HLA or CMV assignments 20 times. In a later analysis, co-occurring TCRs were grouped using DBSCAN, and TCRdist sequence similarity was added for clustering within HLA-allele-positive subsets. For co-occurrence clustering, repertoires with fewer than 30,000 or more than 120,000 public chains were excluded, along with roughly 5 repertoires with anomalous nucleotide sharing. TCRdb took this table from immuneACCESS and kept in-frame rearrangements with V and J called. Such tables lack part of the clones; where checked against another copy, unresolved V genes explain under half of the gap, and the rest is unexplained. The DNA was the basis for D and trimming; V, J and clone size are from that table. This sample gives about 200,000 clones in total; over 75% of them show up just once. Of the sample, 0.08% to 0.1% falls within the top ten clones.

The chain links TRBV7-6 with TRBJ2-2, with the identity of the D gene unclear. This clonotype was sampled from a boy aged 2 to 9 in good health and CMV-seronegative. Sample: PBMCs. The CDR3 region has the sequence CASSLVETGELFF. Read as DNA, the sequence is TGTGCCAGCAGCTTAGTGGAGACCGGGGAGCTGTTTTTT.